Following are 4 T cell receptor beta chains from one sample sequenced in a study of regulatory and conventional T cells in RAG deficiency. Conventional CD4+ T cells were sorted from blood as CD25-low CD127-high cells. Repertoires were generated with immunoSEQ multiplex PCR, while TCRdb's copy carries only in-frame clones and drops some. Of approximately 28,000 clones in the sample, over 90% were seen once. These data were likewise used in another study, on regulatory T cells. That investigation notes: Amplification used 52 TRBV primers and 13 TRBJ primers.

The sequenced sample was CD25- CD4+ T cells sorted from blood. These receptors came from a human donor in good health.

J is TRBJ1-2 and V is TRBV5-1, with TRBD1 matching over 7 bases. Germline CDR1 is SGHRS and CDR2 is YFSETQ. The CDR3 sequence is 14 residues long. J lost 5 bases, V lost 2 bases, and 6 bases had no gene match. The CDR3 DNA is TGCGCCAGCAGCTTACCGGGACAGAGTTATGGCTACACCTTC. Its protein product is CASSLPGQSYGYTF.

This clone was observed a few times. V gene TRBV21-1 combines with J gene TRBJ1-3; TRBD1 is the table's D call, not checked against the DNA. TRBV21-1 is a pseudogene segment. The CDR3 length is 18 residues. The chain's CDR3 is CASTLGTGVSFSGNTIYF. DNA for the CDR3: TGTGCCAGCACCCTAGGGACAGGGGTTTCTTTCTCTGGAAACACCATATATTTT.

The gene calls are TRBV6-5 and TRBJ2-7, with D maybe TRBD2 (5 bases). Trimming cost V 5 bases and J 1 base, with 12 bases left between them. The CDR3 length is 14 residues. Germline assignment: CDR1 MNHEY and CDR2 SVGAGI. CDR3 region: CASSRTRRSYEQYF. CDR3 sequence (DNA): TGTGCCAGCAGTCGGACCAGGAGGTCCTACGAGCAGTACTTC.

CDR3 DNA sequence: TGTGCCAGCAGCCTCCAGCGGGGGGGGACCGGGGAGCTGTTTTTT. Translated, it gives CASSLQRGGTGELFF. The V call is TRBV5-4, the J call TRBJ2-2; 10 nucleotides align to TRBD2. CDR1 SGHNT and CDR2 YYREEE come from the germline V gene (reference sequence). The CDR3 is 15 amino acids. V gave up 4 bases and J gave up 5 bases; unmatched junction bases: 5.